This T cell receptor beta chain was found in a study of shared clonotypes between healthy human individuals (dated by TCRdb to the early 2020s). Context from the whole study: The cohort comprised a couple of women and a few men aged 18 to 49 years. The study deeply sequenced blood TCR repertoires of roughly five healthy adults to estimate repertoire size and the extent of clonotype sharing between individuals. Each donor's leukapheresis produced roughly between about 0.8 and 10 billion PBMCs. Different laboratories and diverse techniques were used to prepare libraries and sequence TCR repertoires, to increase sequencing depth and limit assay-specific biases. Per donor, three plates each were used for CD4 naive and CD4 memory, two for CD8 naive, and one for CD8 memory.

The donors were healthy, HIV-negative adults who had no recently reported acute infections or vaccinations. All donors were Caucasian adults living in Nashville, Tennessee, USA. CD8 memory samples consisted of magnetically selected CD45RO+ cells combined with CCR7-negative CD45RA+ effector memory (TemRA) cells. Blood was obtained by leukapheresis, after which PBMCs were separated by Ficoll-Histopaque density gradient centrifugation and cryopreserved in liquid nitrogen vapor phase. Analytical flow cytometry was used to check the purity and quantity of every magnetically sorted T cell population. Each sorted fraction had its genomic DNA isolated and then quantified by UV absorbance on a Nanodrop 2000c. Results the study describes overall, beyond this receptor: Higher generation probabilities were observed for clonotypes shared by all four sorted-subset donors than for non-shared clonotypes. About 5% of naive CD4, 3.5% of naive CD8, about 2.5% of memory CD4, and about 0.4% of memory CD8 clonotypes were shared across several donors. Incomplete sequencing was indicated by rarefaction of sorted-subset datasets, despite the large sequencing depth. Pairwise subsampling indicated that sequencing depth was expected to affect the degree of clonotype sharing among donors. Because the study included a small number of donors, the genetic and exposure-history diversity represented was limited. Sampling was limited to blood, and TCR repertoires in tissue likely differ from TCR repertoires in blood. Naive subsets generally had larger estimated clonotype richness than memory subsets.

Comment on this clone: Its antigen is currently not known. No base quality values were provided; no much bigger clone lies one nucleotide off.

TCR CDR3 regions were amplified from genomic DNA by multiplex PCR using the deep immunoSEQ assay. For each cell subset, the extracted genomic DNA was distributed evenly across all wells of several immunoSEQ 96-well plates, and each plate served as one replicate. For sorted subsets, approximately 0.2 ug of genomic DNA, equivalent to some 30,000 T cell genomes, went into each replicate PCR. Purified libraries were quantified with a Qubit 3.0 fluorometer, sized on a Bioanalyzer 2100, and re-quantified with the KAPA Library Quantification kit. A separate single-read 150-cycle Illumina NextSeq 550 flow cell was used to sequence each immunoSEQ 96-well plate. The paper's data handling went like this. The immunoSEQ output contained only junctional sequences without quality scores, so filtering could not match that applied to full-length reads. Sequences were annotated with PyIR, a Python wrapper for IgBLAST v1.9, using IMGT germline references to assign V/J genes and CDR3. Any read was removed if the V/J assignment was weak (E-value above 1e-6), the CDR3 was missing, or the read contained stop codons, out-of-frame junctions, or ambiguous translated residues. V3J clonotypes were defined as sequences sharing an identical inferred V gene, J gene, and CDR3 amino acid sequence. Percentage overlap between repertoires was calculated by dividing the number of shared unique clonotypes by the size of the smaller repertoire. RTK rarefaction, the Chao1 estimator, and Recon v2.1 estimates of unobserved clonotypes were used to assess repertoire richness. For all TCRbeta clonotypes obtained by the gDNA method from four donors, generation probabilities were computed with OLGA. The table was pulled from immuneACCESS by TCRdb, which kept in-frame rearrangements only. Such tables lose some clones; where checked, under half of the loss comes from unresolved V genes, and the rest has no known cause. The DNA gave D and trimming, while V, J and clone size come from that table. For this sample the table gives about 110,000 clones, of which about 67% were detected only once. The ten largest clones add up to approximately 25% of the sample.

Trimming at the junction amounts to 5 bases on V and 1 base on J, and the germline ends lie 15 bases apart. The germline V gene sets CDR1 to MDHEN and CDR2 to SYDVKM. From its cysteine to its phenylalanine, the CDR3 spans 16 amino acids. Only the CDR3 part of the read is kept: 48 bases, read in frame from the first base. The sequence is built from TRBV28 and TRBJ1-5, with no D gene named confidently. Sequencing was done on a sample of memory CD8+ T cells sorted from blood. Interpreted using the paper, the cell subset or site label stands for: CD45RO+ cells pooled with CCR7-negative TemRA cells. The source of this sequence is a woman between 25 and 40 years old in good health. The sequence in DNA is TGTGCCAGCAGTCCCCTCGGAGGTTGGAGCAATCAGCCCCAGCATTTT. It is translated as CASSPLGGWSNQPQHF.